Detailed here is one TCR beta chain. This sample was included in a study of PD-L1 blockade in urothelial cancer. Turning to the study itself: Bladder-origin urothelial cancer in males described twenty-five of the 29 patients. Blood was evaluated 3 weeks (second dose) and 6 weeks after therapy began. The median T cell count in blood samples was around 150,000. Patients previously received 0 to 3 chemotherapy regimens.

Here immunoSEQ multiplex PCR was the method, and the copy in TCRdb shows in-frame clones only, minus some. The sample lists some 40,000 clones; more than 70% were seen once. V trimming: 5 bases; J trimming: 9 bases; junction bases outside the gene matches: 6. CDR3 length equals 13 residues. Germline CDR1 reads SGHTA; CDR2 reads FQGNSA. Time point indicated: pretreatment peripheral blood. J is TRBJ2-1 and V is TRBV7-2; 8 nucleotides align to TRBD1. This material consisted of PBMCs, taken around atezolizumab (anti-PD-L1) treatment. The receptor was isolated from a donor over 35 with urothelial cancer. CDR3 sequence: CASSTPGGGEQFF. The CDR3 DNA reads as TGTGCCAGCAGCACACCAGGGGGCGGTGAGCAGTTCTTC.